These 20 T cell receptor beta chains originate from one sample sequenced in a study of CD8 T cells in Susac syndrome. Reverse transcription of roughly 0.5 to 1 ug RNA was carried out with random hexamers. TCRdb itself ran the immunoSEQ multiplex PCR reads through MiXCR, one entry per CDR3 protein. The table lists about 140,000 distinct CDR3 sequences, 95% of them singletons, with roughly 0.14% in the top ten. Sequencing was performed on CD4+ T cells from PBMCs. The receptors shown here come from a human donor with Susac syndrome.

The V and J genes are TRBV27 and TRBJ2-7; D is perhaps TRBD1 (5 bases). Germline CDR1 is MNHEY and CDR2 is SMNVEV (reference sequence). The length of the CDR3 is 15 residues. Trimming took off 2 bases at V and 0 bases at J, with 11 bases between the two ends. CDR3 region: CASSLGHGYSYEQYF. In nucleotides, the CDR3 is TGTGCCAGCAGTTTAGGACACGGATACTCCTACGAGCAGTACTTC.

V gene TRBV28 combines with J gene TRBJ2-1; the match to TRBD2 covers 12 bases. V lost 5 bases, J lost 4 bases, and 3 bases stayed unmatched. Germline V gene lookup returns CDR1 MDHEN and CDR2 SYDVKM. This CDR3 has 15 residues. The CDR3 DNA is TGTGCCAGCAGTCCTAGCGGGGGGGGATACAATGAGCAGTTCTTC. The encoded protein is CASSPSGGGYNEQFF.

The V and J genes are TRBV4-2 and TRBJ1-1, with 8 bases identical to TRBD1. Germline V lookup: CDR1 LGHNA, CDR2 YNFKEQ. This CDR3 is built from 17 residues. V trimming: 0 bases; J trimming: 5 bases; junction bases outside the gene matches: 11. The DNA for the CDR3 is TGTGCCAGCAGCCAAGATGTTGTAGGACAGGGACTTACTGAAGCTTTCTTT. Protein sequence: CASSQDVVGQGLTEAFF.

The CDR3 loop is CASTFTTRARDTQYF. The DNA of the CDR3 is TGTGCCAGCACCTTCACGACAAGGGCGAGAGATACGCAGTATTTT. The chain employs TRBV6-1 and TRBJ2-3; the D is unclear. This CDR3 has 15 residues. Trimming pared 7 bases from V and 5 bases from J, leaving 19 bases between. The germline gives CDR1 MNHNS, CDR2 SASEGT.

The J gene is TRBJ2-1, the V gene TRBV20-1, with 8 bases matching TRBD2. CDR3 length: 14 amino acids. V lost 3 bases to trimming and J lost 0 bases; unmatched junction nucleotides: 1. Germline V gene sequence: CDR1 DFQATT, CDR2 SNEGSKA (reference sequence). The CDR3 reads CSASGRASYNEQFF. The CDR3 DNA reads TGCAGTGCTAGCGGGAGGGCCTCCTACAATGAGCAGTTCTTC.

In its sample, this clonotype was seen a few times. The CDR3 bases are TGTGCCATCAGTGTAGGCGGGGGCGAGCAGTACTTC. Translation: CAISVGGGEQYF. The chain links TRBV10-3 to TRBJ2-7, with 7 nucleotides matching TRBD2. Germline V gene sequence: CDR1 ENHRY, CDR2 SYGVKD. CDR3 size: 12 residues. V was clipped by 4 bases and J by 6 bases; unmatched bases: 3.

The V gene is TRBV7-2, the J gene TRBJ1-3; no clear D. The ends were cut back, 2 bases at V and 2 bases at J, with 10 bases in the middle. Germline V gene sequence: CDR1 SGHTA, CDR2 FQGNSA. The CDR3 is 15 residues long. The CDR3: CASSLRGNPGNTIYF. The CDR3 region has the DNA TGTGCCAGCAGCTTAAGAGGGAATCCTGGAAACACCATATATTTT. The complete variable domain, with remaining parts taken from reference TRBV7-2 and TRBJ1-3, reads GAGVSQSPSNKVTEKGKDVELRCDPISGHTALYWYRQSLGQGLEFLIYFQGNSAPDKSGLPSDRFSAERTGGSVSTLTIQRTQQEDSAVYLCASSLRGNPGNTIYFGEGSWLTVV.

The chain has TRBV2 and TRBJ2-3, with D perhaps matching TRBD1 (6 bases). Per germline, CDR1 SNHLY and CDR2 FYNNEI. Between the trimmed V and J ends, which lost 6 bases and 6 bases, there was a span of 13 bases. The CDR3 is made up of 13 amino acids. The CDR3 is CASRRQVTDTQYF. CDR3 DNA sequence: TGTGCCAGCAGGAGACAGGTGACGGATACGCAGTATTTT.

V usage is TRBV6-6 and J usage is TRBJ2-1, with TRBD1 matching over 10 bases. The CDR3 runs 16 residues. V lost 6 bases and J lost 4; bases outside the gene matches: 9. Germline CDR1 reads MNHNY; CDR2 reads SVGAGI (reference sequence). The CDR3 sequence is CASSLPPGQGYNEQFF. CDR3 nucleotides: TGTGCCAGCAGCCTTCCGCCGGGACAGGGGTACAATGAGCAGTTCTTC.

The chain couples TRBV9 to TRBJ2-1; D gene unclear. This CDR3 comprises 15 residues. Germline V gene data show CDR1 as SGDLS and CDR2 as YYNGEE. Trimming stripped 0 bases from V and 0 bases from J, with 7 bases between. The CDR3 coding sequence is TGTGCCAGCAGCGTAGTGCCCCGCTCCTACAATGAGCAGTTCTTC. This translates into CASSVVPRSYNEQFF.

The J gene is TRBJ1-2, the V gene TRBV5-6; D remains ambiguous. CDR1 SGHDT and CDR2 YYEEEE come from the germline V gene. The germline V and J ends were trimmed by 1 base and 3 bases, with 10 bases remaining between them. This CDR3 comprises 14 residues. The CDR3 nucleotides read TGTGCCAGCAGCTTGAGGGTCATGGACTATGGCTACACCTTC. It translates to CASSLRVMDYGYTF. Full variable domain (missing parts from reference TRBV5-6 and TRBJ1-2): DAGVTQSPTHLIKTRGQQVTLRCSPKSGHDTVSWYQQALGQGPQFIFQYYEEEERQRGNFPDRFSGHQFPNYSSELNVNALLLGDSALYLCASSLRVMDYGYTFGSGTRLTVV.

This chain joins TRBV5-1 and TRBJ1-2; the match to TRBD1 covers 9 bases. CDR3 length: 15 amino acids. The ends lost 4 bases at V and 5 bases at J; junction bases unmatched: 9. Germline V lookup: CDR1 SGHRS, CDR2 YFSETQ. DNA for the CDR3: TGCGCCAGCAGCCCCACAGGGGGCGCCCCTTATGGCTACACCTTC. This encodes CASSPTGGAPYGYTF.

This chain uses TRBV30 with TRBJ2-3; D might be TRBD1 or TRBD2, each matching 5 bases. Germline V gives CDR1 GTSNPN, CDR2 SVGIG (reference sequence). Between the trimmed V and J ends, which lost 0 bases and 2 bases, there was a span of 12 bases. The CDR3 has 15 amino acids. CDR3 loop: CAWSVWGSVTDTQYF. Here the CDR3 DNA reads TGTGCCTGGAGTGTATGGGGGAGTGTCACAGATACGCAGTATTTT.

The V call is TRBV29-1, the J call TRBJ2-7; no clear D. Deletions cut 5 bases from V and 0 bases from J, with 14 bases between. CDR3 size: 14 residues. CDR1 and CDR2 from the germline V gene are SQVTM and ANQGSEA. The CDR3 region is CSVINSRNSYEQYF. CDR3 DNA sequence: TGCAGCGTTATTAATTCGCGCAACTCCTACGAGCAGTACTTC.

The chain is built from TRBV20-1 and TRBJ2-7; TRBD1 agrees at 8 bases. Unmatched junction bases numbered 3, after V lost 2 bases and J lost 3 bases. The germline CDR1 and CDR2 sequences are DFQATT and SNEGSKA (reference sequence). The CDR3 is 13 amino acids. The CDR3 region has the DNA TGCAGTGCTAGACAGGGGGCGGTCTACGAGCAGTACTTC. This encodes CSARQGAVYEQYF.

The chain joins TRBV2 to TRBJ2-6; D gene ambiguous. This CDR3 contains 14 residues. From germline, CDR1 is SNHLY and CDR2 FYNNEI. V shed 7 bases and J shed 1 base, with 8 bases lying between them. CDR3 nucleotide sequence: TGTGCCAGCATTAGGGAATCTGGGGCCAACGTCCTGACTTTC. This gives the protein CASIRESGANVLTF.

This chain links TRBV3-1 with TRBJ1-3, with no clear D. This CDR3 is built from 14 residues. Per the germline V gene, CDR1 is LGHDT and CDR2 is YNNKEL (reference sequence). V lost 1 base and J lost 2, with 6 bases in between. CDR3 coding DNA: TGTGCCAGCAGCCAAGCCGGAGCTGGAAACACCATATATTTT. It is translated as CASSQAGAGNTIYF.

The table lists this clonotype with a few counts. The V gene is TRBV5-1, the J gene TRBJ2-5, with 13 bases matching TRBD2. V lost 4 bases, J lost 2 bases, and 5 bases stayed unmatched. Germline V gives CDR1 SGHRS, CDR2 YFSETQ. This CDR3 contains 16 residues. CDR3 amino acids: CASSRRLAGGQETQYF. DNA for the CDR3: TGCGCCAGCAGCCGTCGACTAGCGGGGGGACAAGAGACCCAGTACTTC.

The chain combines TRBV25-1 with TRBJ1-2; D remains unclear. The CDR3 sequence is 16 residues long. The germline CDR1 and CDR2 sequences are MGHDK and SYGVNS. Deletions cut 3 bases from V and 7 bases from J, with 21 bases between. The CDR3: CASSDAKQGPMGGYTF. The CDR3 nucleotides are TGTGCCAGCAGTGACGCTAAGCAAGGCCCGATGGGTGGCTACACCTTC.

V usage is TRBV7-9 and J usage is TRBJ1-5; TRBD1 might be the D (6 bases). Germline CDR1 and CDR2: SEHNR and FQNEAQ (reference sequence). The CDR3 is made up of 18 amino acids. Deletions cut 5 bases from V and 0 bases from J, with 20 bases between. The CDR3 sequence is CASSLGRAGDNSNQPQHF. CDR3 bases: TGTGCCAGCAGCCTAGGGAGGGCAGGGGACAATAGCAATCAGCCCCAGCATTTT.